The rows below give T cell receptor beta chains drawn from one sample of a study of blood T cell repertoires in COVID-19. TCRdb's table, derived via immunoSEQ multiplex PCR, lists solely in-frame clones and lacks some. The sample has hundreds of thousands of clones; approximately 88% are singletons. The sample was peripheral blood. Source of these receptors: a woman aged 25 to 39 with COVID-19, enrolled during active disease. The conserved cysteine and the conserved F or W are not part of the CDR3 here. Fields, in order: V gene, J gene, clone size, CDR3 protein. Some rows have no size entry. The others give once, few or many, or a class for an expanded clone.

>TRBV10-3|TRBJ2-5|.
AITAGGGDQETQY
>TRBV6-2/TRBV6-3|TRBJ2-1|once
ASSRAGLIHNEQF
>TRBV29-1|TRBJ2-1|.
SALGASGGTNEQF
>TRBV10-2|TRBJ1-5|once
ASSEGRASGNQPQH
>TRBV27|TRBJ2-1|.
ASSSPDKYNEQF
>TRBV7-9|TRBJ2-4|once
ASSSDRGRKNIQY
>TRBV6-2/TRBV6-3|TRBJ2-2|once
ASSSYRGTSGGNTGELF
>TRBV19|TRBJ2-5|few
ASSTGTSGQETQY
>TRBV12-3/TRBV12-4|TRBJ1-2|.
AITGGGNYGYT
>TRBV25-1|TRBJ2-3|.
ASSESLGGALDTQY
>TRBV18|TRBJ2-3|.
ASSPPGQRQY
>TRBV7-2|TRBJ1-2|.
ASSLAQGRHGYT
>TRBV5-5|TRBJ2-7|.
ASSLEGVSSYEQY
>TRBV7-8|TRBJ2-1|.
ASSLEGRIIDEQF
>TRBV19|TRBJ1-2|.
ASSPEGNYGYT
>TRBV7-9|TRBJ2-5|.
ASSLPVFQETQY
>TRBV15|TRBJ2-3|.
ATKPGSPNTDTQY
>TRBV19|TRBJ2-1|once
ASSSDRGYYNEQF
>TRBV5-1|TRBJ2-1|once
ASSLQGAVDEQF
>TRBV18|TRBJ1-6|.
ASSPQDGTGGVDGSPLH
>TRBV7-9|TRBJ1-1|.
ASSPLWRRDTEAF
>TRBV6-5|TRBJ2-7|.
ASSYSLAGVSYEQY
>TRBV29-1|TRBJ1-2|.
SVEEGPASEYGYT
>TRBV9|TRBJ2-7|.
ASSAEDRAPSYEQY
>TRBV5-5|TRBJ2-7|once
ASSLVTRGPISYEQY
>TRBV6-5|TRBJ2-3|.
ASSYLGGRGDTQY
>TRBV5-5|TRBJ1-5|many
ASSLRAAELNNQPQH
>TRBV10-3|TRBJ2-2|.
AISVRREGRDTGELF
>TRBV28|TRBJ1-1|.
ASGGLSEDEAF
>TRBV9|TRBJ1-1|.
ASSGTGGAF
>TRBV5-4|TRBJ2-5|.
ASSSDRGQETQY
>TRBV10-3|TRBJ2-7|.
AISIGTGNSYEQY
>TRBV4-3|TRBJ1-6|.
ASSQVGGPNSPLH
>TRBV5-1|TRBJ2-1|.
ASSLDPSGGPEQF
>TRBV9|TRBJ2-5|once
ASSVEAGGPETQY
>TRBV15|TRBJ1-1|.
ATSRDGRGHTEAF
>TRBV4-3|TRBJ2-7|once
ASSHSGGALYEQY
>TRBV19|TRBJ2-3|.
ASSIDLVAGVTDTQY
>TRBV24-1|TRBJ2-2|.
ATSDLKANLNTGELF
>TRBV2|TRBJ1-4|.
ASMARRSNEKLF
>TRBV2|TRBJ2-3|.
ASSVRVVTDTQY
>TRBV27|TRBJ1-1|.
ASSWGGATEAF
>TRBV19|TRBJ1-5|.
ASSIGAGRGQPQH
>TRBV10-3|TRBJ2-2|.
AISNLNTGELF
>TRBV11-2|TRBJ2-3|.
ASSPPPADTQY
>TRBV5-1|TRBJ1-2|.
ASSLGGGYGYT
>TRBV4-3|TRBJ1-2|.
ASSQNGFREGGYT
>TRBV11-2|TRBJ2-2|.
ASRGLAGGHTGELF
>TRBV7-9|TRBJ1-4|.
ASSSEDRESEKLF
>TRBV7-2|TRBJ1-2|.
ASSLEAETGYGYT
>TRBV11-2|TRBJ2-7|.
ASSPEGARSYEQY